This TCR beta chain derives from a study of T cell changes during pregnancy in multiple sclerosis. Germline values: CDR1 MNHNY, CDR2 SVGAGI (reference sequence). Trimming left V 5 bases short and J 9 bases short, with 20 bases between. This CDR3 spans 15 amino acids. Data came from immunoSEQ multiplex PCR; TCRdb stores just in-frame clones and leaves some out. The table records 50,000 or so clones, 85% to 95% of them present only once. Specimen: CD4+ T cells from peripheral blood mononuclear cells, collected in the third trimester of pregnancy. This chain links TRBV6-6 with TRBJ2-1, with a possible D match to TRBD1 (5 bases). This clonotype was obtained from a female donor with multiple sclerosis, enrolled in a pregnancy study. This chain's CDR3 is CASSTPGNSLVEQFF. For the CDR3, the DNA is TGTGCCAGCAGTACACCAGGGAACTCCCTTGTTGAGCAGTTCTTC.